The T cell receptor beta chain described here comes from a study of shared clonotypes between healthy human individuals. Broader study findings: Shared clonotypes: approximately 5% naive CD4, about 4% naive CD8, around 2.4% memory CD4, approximately 0.41% memory CD8. Against clonotypes common to all four donors, non-shared ones had lower generation probabilities.

Memory CD4+ cells were the fraction left after CD45RA+ naive selection. The test was conducted at deep level. Here immunoSEQ multiplex PCR was the method, and the copy in TCRdb shows in-frame clones only, minus some. Here the sample spans roughly 1 million clones, 70% to 80% being singletons. Comment on this clone: The antigen is not known. This same CDR3 is encoded by further DNA sequences in the sample.

Trimming stripped 0 bases from V and 4 bases from J, with 4 bases between. The CDR3 is 11 residues long. The germline CDR1 and CDR2 sequences are DFQATT and SNEGSKA (reference sequence). Sequenced material: memory CD4+ T cells sorted from blood. Stated subset: CD45RA-negative fraction. The rearrangement joins TRBV20-1 to TRBJ2-7; D not resolved. The receptor's source is a man between 18 and 35 years old in good health. The CDR3 region has the DNA TGCAGTGCTAGAGATTTGTACGAGCAGTACTTC. This sequence encodes CSARDLYEQYF.